This entry is about one T cell receptor (beta chain). The data originate from a study of shared clonotypes between healthy human individuals. Germline V gene lookup returns CDR1 SGHNT and CDR2 YYREEE (reference sequence). V gave up 1 base and J gave up 2 bases; unmatched junction bases: 8. The CDR3 covers 16 residues. Repertoires were generated with immunoSEQ multiplex PCR, while TCRdb's copy carries only in-frame clones and drops some. In the table there are under 2.5 million clones, about 90% of which are singletons. The chain has TRBV5-4 and TRBJ1-2, with 7 bases matching TRBD1. Sequencing used naive CD4+ T cells from PBMCs. The subset here: CD45RA+ positively selected. This receptor was identified in a man younger than 35 in good health. Some clones in this sample may be carry-over from other donors' samples. CDR3 residues: CASSLKSGQRNYGYTF. The CDR3 DNA reads as TGTGCCAGCAGCTTGAAGTCGGGACAGAGAAACTATGGCTACACCTTC.